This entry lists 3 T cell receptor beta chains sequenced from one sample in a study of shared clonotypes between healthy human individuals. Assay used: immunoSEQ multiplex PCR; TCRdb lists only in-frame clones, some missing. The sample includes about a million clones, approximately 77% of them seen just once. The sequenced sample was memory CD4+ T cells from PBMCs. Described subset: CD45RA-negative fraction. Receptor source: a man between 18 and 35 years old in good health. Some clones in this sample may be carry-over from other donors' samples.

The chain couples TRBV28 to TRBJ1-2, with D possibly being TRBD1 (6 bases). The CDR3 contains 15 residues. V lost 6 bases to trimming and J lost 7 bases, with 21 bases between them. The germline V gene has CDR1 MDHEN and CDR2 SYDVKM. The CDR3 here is CASRPPQGRPFGYTF. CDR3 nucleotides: TGTGCCAGCAGGCCTCCTCAGGGGAGGCCCTTTGGCTACACCTTC.

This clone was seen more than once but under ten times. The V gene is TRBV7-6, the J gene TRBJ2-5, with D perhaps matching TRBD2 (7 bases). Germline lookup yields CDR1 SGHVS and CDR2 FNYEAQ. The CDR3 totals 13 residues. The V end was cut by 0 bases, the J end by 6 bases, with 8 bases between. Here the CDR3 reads CASSLAGGQTQYF. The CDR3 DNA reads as TGTGCCAGCAGCTTAGCGGGGGGGCAGACCCAGTACTTC.

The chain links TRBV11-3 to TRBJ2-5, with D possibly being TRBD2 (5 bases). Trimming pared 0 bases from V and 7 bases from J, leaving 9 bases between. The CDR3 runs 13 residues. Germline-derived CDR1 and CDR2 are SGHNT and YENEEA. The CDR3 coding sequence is TGTGCCAGCAGCTTAGATCCAAGCGGGACCCAGTACTTC. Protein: CASSLDPSGTQYF.